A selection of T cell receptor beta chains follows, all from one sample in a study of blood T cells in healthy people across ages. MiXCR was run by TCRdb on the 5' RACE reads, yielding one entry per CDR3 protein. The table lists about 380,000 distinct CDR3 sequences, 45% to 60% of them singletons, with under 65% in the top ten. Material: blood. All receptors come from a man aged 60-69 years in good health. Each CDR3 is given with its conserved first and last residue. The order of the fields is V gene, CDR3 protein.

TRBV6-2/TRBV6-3	CASSYGGLYGEQYF
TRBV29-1	CNVAGDTDTQYF
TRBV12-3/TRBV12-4	CASKPGQASPEQYF
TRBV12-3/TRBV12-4	CASSRQGTGNTIYF
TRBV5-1	CASSWDRGAEAFF
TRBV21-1	CASSKMGPLATQYF
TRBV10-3	CAISDSTGPPNIQYF
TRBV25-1	CASSAPGQGGSRAFF
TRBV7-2	CASSTPGLIPFHF
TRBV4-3	CASSQDLGGGATDTQYF
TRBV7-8	CASSPDVRGVGYGYTF
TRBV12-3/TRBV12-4	CASRLSQGANYGYTF
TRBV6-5	CASSYSNSGANVLTF
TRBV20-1	CSARLNRGPSSCNSPLHF
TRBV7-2	CASSLVPLAGGSTDTQYF
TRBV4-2	CASSQGVFVSGDRARTDTQYF
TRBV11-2	CASSAHRQGGNSPLHF
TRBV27	CASSLLGGQGVKESYEQYF
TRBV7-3	CASSLSTAAFNEQFF
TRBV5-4	CASSGRDTNNEQFF
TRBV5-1	CASSPGGQGSTYEQYF
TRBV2	CASSRDRGNEQYF
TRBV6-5	CASSYSGRGHMVSPLHF
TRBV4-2	CAGSQVPVGVYEQYF
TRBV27	CASSLGTSYSNQPQHF
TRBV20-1	CSARVDPYEQYF
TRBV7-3	CASSHGAGAGNEQFF
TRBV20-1	CSASPPASYNSPLHF
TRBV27	CASSRGQASIYGYTF
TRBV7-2	CASSVTSGSMETQYF
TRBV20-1	CSARDSQSGPWGEQFF
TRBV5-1	CATRLGTGRSYEQYF
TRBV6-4	CASSDGGGAGANVLTF
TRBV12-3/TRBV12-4	CASSSGTYSTDTQYF
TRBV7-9	CASSLGGARPQHF
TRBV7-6	CASTTGTTSTDTQYF
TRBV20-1	CSARTGTSDTGTQYF
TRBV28	CASSFGVGHLGQYF
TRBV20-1	CSAPDGNTIYF
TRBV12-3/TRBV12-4	CASSLFSCEQYF
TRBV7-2	CASSLLGATYEQYF
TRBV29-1	CSVIDRGGQPQHF
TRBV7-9	CASSLQGVGYGYTF
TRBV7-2	CASRGDSYNEQFF
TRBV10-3	CAISEQPPRTDEQYF
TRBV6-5	CASSRAGGRNNEQFF
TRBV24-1	CATSDPNTPEAFF
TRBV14	CASSQGLSTGELFF
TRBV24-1	CATSDFNPLWIPSSGDRTDTQYF
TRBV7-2	CASTRSRTYEQYF
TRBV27	CASSLLVSGQGGYEQYF
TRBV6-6	CASSYRLAGGNNEQFF
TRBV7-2	CASSPGQRVDTQYF
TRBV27	CASSPAFGDGYTF